The rows below give T cell receptor beta chains drawn from one sample of a study of CD8+ T cells in alopecia areata. Only in-frame clones appear in the TCRdb table, and some are missing; sequencing was by immunoSEQ multiplex PCR. The sample has roughly 150,000 clones; 40% to 60% are singletons. The starting material was CD8+ T cells sorted from blood, obtained at week 0. The receptors come from a human donor with alopecia areata. The CDR3 runs from the conserved cysteine through the conserved F or W. A D gene is named only where the DNA matches it firmly. Size is omitted from some rows. Given values are once, few, many or a class for expanded clones.

TRBV25-1	TRBJ2-2	NA	14	TRBD1	TGTGCCAGCACCGGGACAGGAGTCACCGGGGAGCTGTTTTTT	CASTGTGVTGELFF
TRBV30	TRBJ1-2	NA	11	NA	TGTGCCTGGAGTGTCGGGGATGGCTACACCTTC	CAWSVGDGYTF
TRBV6-5	TRBJ1-5	NA	13	NA	TGTGCCAGCGGATGGGGGGCTGACCAGCCCCAGCATTTT	CASGWGADQPQHF
TRBV10-3	TRBJ2-1	NA	14	TRBD1	TGTGCCATCAGGGCGGGACAGGGTATCGATGAGCAGTTCTTC	CAIRAGQGIDEQFF
TRBV10-3	TRBJ2-3	NA	13	NA	TGTGCCATCAGTGAGCTGGGTACAGATACGCAGTATTTT	CAISELGTDTQYF
TRBV29-1	TRBJ2-1	NA	15	TRBD2	TGCAGCGTTGAAGATCAGCGGGGGTCCTACAATGAGCAGTTCTTC	CSVEDQRGSYNEQFF
TRBV29-1	TRBJ1-2	NA	13	NA	TGCAGCGTTGAAGGTTATAGGGGGAACGGGATTTACTTC	CSVEGYRGNGIYF
TRBV30	TRBJ1-1	NA	11	NA	TGTGCCTGGGACCAGGGCACTGAAGCTTTCTTT	CAWDQGTEAFF
TRBV30	TRBJ1-2	NA	11	NA	TGTGCCTGGAACAGATTCTATGGCTACACCTTC	CAWNRFYGYTF
TRBV27	TRBJ2-1	NA	16	NA	TGTGCCAGCAGTTCGCCGGGGGCAGGGAGAGGTAATGAGCAGTTCTTC	CASSSPGAGRGNEQFF
TRBV29-1	TRBJ2-7	NA	11	NA	TGCAGCGTTAGGGCCCGGGACGAGCAGTACTTC	CSVRARDEQYF
TRBV5-1	TRBJ2-5	few	11	NA	TGCGCCAGCAGCTTGGATGAGACCCAGTACTTC	CASSLDETQYF
TRBV10-2	TRBJ2-7	NA	15	NA	TGCGCCAGCAGTGGGGTTATCGGGGCGTCCTACGAGCAGTACTTC	CASSGVIGASYEQYF
TRBV25-1	TRBJ2-7	NA	10	NA	TGTGCCAGCGCAAGTTACGAGCAGTACTTC	CASASYEQYF
TRBV5-6	TRBJ1-2	NA	15	TRBD1	TGTGCCAGCAGCCGCGGACAGGGATCGACTTATGGCTACACCTTC	CASSRGQGSTYGYTF
TRBV6-1	TRBJ2-2	NA	12	NA	TGTGCCACCTTTGTACGGACCGGGGAGCTGTTTTTT	CATFVRTGELFF
TRBV29-1	TRBJ2-3	few	16	NA	TGCAGCGTTGAAGGTTTCGTGAACGAATTCACAGATACGCAGTATTTT	CSVEGFVNEFTDTQYF
TRBV4-1	TRBJ2-7	NA	14	NA	TGCGCCAGCAGCCAGGACGGGACTTACTACGAGCAGTACTTC	CASSQDGTYYEQYF
TRBV11-2	TRBJ2-3	NA	16	TRBD1	TGTGCCAGCAGCCCGACGACAGGGGGCTTTCCAGATACGCAGTATTTT	CASSPTTGGFPDTQYF
TRBV13	TRBJ2-2	once	13	NA	TGTGCCAGCAGCGCCGAAAACACCGGGGAGCTGTTTTTT	CASSAENTGELFF
TRBV29-1	TRBJ2-7	NA	14	TRBD2	TGCAGCGTTGTAGCGCTAGCGGGGGGGTACGAGCAGTACTTC	CSVVALAGGYEQYF
TRBV5-6	TRBJ2-1	few	13	NA	TGTGCCAGCAGCTCCGAACCGGACATGAAGCAGTTCTTC	CASSSEPDMKQFF
TRBV19	TRBJ2-5	NA	13	NA	TGTGCCAGTAGTATCATGCATGGGGAGACCCAGTACTTC	CASSIMHGETQYF
TRBV11-2	TRBJ1-2	few	13	TRBD1	TGTGCCAGCAGCTCCGGGACAGGCAGCGGCTACACCTTC	CASSSGTGSGYTF
TRBV23-1	TRBJ2-7	NA	10	NA	TGCGCCAGCAGGAAGAGCCCGCAGTACTTC	CASRKSPQYF
TRBV25-1	TRBJ2-2	NA	15	NA	TGTGCCAGCAGTGATCACAGGGTGAACACCGGGGAGCTGTTTTTT	CASSDHRVNTGELFF
TRBV29-1	TRBJ2-7	once	12	NA	TGCAGCGTAACTCAGGAGAGCTACGAGCAGTACTTC	CSVTQESYEQYF
TRBV29-1	TRBJ2-2	NA	10	NA	TGCAGCGGGTGGGCCGGGGAGCTGTTTTTT	CSGWAGELFF
TRBV6-5	TRBJ2-7	NA	13	NA	TGTGCCAGCAGTTACTCCCTGGCGGGGGAGCAGTACTTC	CASSYSLAGEQYF
TRBV2	TRBJ1-6	NA	14	NA	TGTGCCAGCAGTGACGGGAATGGAAATTCACCCCTCCACTTT	CASSDGNGNSPLHF
TRBV28	TRBJ2-2	few	13	NA	TGTGCCAGCAGTTTCGTCAACACCGGGGAGCTGTTTTTT	CASSFVNTGELFF
TRBV30	TRBJ1-1	NA	14	TRBD1	TGTGCCTGGAGTGAGGGACAGAGTCACACTGAAGCTTTCTTT	CAWSEGQSHTEAFF
TRBV4-3	TRBJ2-1	few	20	TRBD2	TGCGCCAGCAGCCAAGATTGGCTAGCGGGGGTTCCCAGCTCCTACAATGAGCAGTTCTTC	CASSQDWLAGVPSSYNEQFF
TRBV27	TRBJ1-4	NA	12	TRBD1	TGTGCCAGCAGTCCACAGGGGGGAAAACTGTTTTTT	CASSPQGGKLFF
TRBV19	TRBJ1-2	NA	14	TRBD1	TGTGCCAGTAGTGCCTCCGGGACAGGCTATGGCTACACCTTC	CASSASGTGYGYTF
TRBV29-1	TRBJ2-7	few	15	NA	TGCAGCGTTGTTTTCCCGGAGGGTAGCTTGTACGAGCAGTACTTC	CSVVFPEGSLYEQYF
TRBV30	TRBJ2-2	NA	11	NA	TGTGCCTGGGGGAACACCGGGGAGCTGTTTTTT	CAWGNTGELFF
TRBV25-1	TRBJ2-7	NA	13	TRBD1	TGTGCCAGCAGTGACAGGGGGATCGACGAGCAGTACTTC	CASSDRGIDEQYF
TRBV13	TRBJ1-1	few	13	TRBD1	TGTGCCAGCAGCTTGACAGGGGGTACTGAAGCTTTCTTT	CASSLTGGTEAFF
TRBV25-1	TRBJ2-7	NA	15	TRBD1	TGTGCCAGCAGTGAACCGGGACAGGGGGTCCACGAGCAGTACTTC	CASSEPGQGVHEQYF
TRBV30	TRBJ1-5	NA	12	NA	TGTGCCTGGAGTCTATGGGGCCAGCCCCAGCATTTT	CAWSLWGQPQHF
TRBV6-4	TRBJ2-7	few	13	TRBD1	TGTGCCAGCAGTGCCGCGACAGGGAGCGAGCAGTACTTC	CASSAATGSEQYF
TRBV9	TRBJ2-5	NA	13	NA	TGTGCCAGCAGCGTAGGGCAGAAAGAGACCCAGTACTTC	CASSVGQKETQYF
TRBV4-3	TRBJ1-2	NA	14	NA	TGCGCCAGCAGCCAAGAGGGGGAGGTTGGCGGCTACACCTTC	CASSQEGEVGGYTF
TRBV6-6	TRBJ2-7	few	13	NA	TGTGCCAGCAGTGACTGGACAGTCTACGAGCAGTACTTC	CASSDWTVYEQYF
TRBV29-1	TRBJ2-3	few	12	NA	TGCAGCGTACTAGCTAGCACAGATACGCAGTATTTT	CSVLASTDTQYF
TRBV29-1	TRBJ2-7	NA	12	NA	TGCAGCGTTGCCATTCAGGGCTACGAGCAGTACTTC	CSVAIQGYEQYF
TRBV5-6	TRBJ1-3	NA	14	NA	TGTGCCAGCAGCCTGAGGGACCCCGGAAACACCATATATTTT	CASSLRDPGNTIYF